The clone carrying this TCR beta chain was picked up one time. This specimen comes from a study of blood T cell repertoires in COVID-19. For the study at large: T cells, B-cell-depleted T cells, or PBMCs provided the cDNA or gDNA that served as material.

The V and J ends lost 5 bases and 4 bases, in that order; junction bases with no gene match: 5. Germline V gene sequence: CDR1 SNHLY, CDR2 FYNNEI. The CDR3 totals 14 residues. In the study's own analysis: Using reference gene primer amplification, nucleated cell counts were estimated. Clones were read by immunoSEQ multiplex PCR, and TCRdb kept only the in-frame ones, dropping some. V, J and clone size were drawn from that table, and D and trimming were deduced from the DNA. The sample consists of about 48,000 clones, roughly 80% of them appearing once. This chain links TRBV2 with TRBJ1-2; 9 bases fit TRBD1. Sequenced: peripheral blood. The clonotype comes from a man aged 35 to 55 with acute or convalescent COVID-19. The CDR3 sequence is CASSLTGGSYGYTF. In nucleotides, the CDR3 is TGTGCCAGCAGTTTGACAGGGGGTAGCTATGGCTACACCTTC.